The 20 T cell receptor beta chains given below trace back to one sample, sequenced in a study of T-cell memory formation after mild COVID-19. TCRdb reanalysed the 5' RACE reads using MiXCR and keeps one entry per CDR3 protein. The sample lists just over 200,000 distinct CDR3 sequences; 9.5% were seen once. Sample: PBMCs or a T cell subset sorted from them (not recorded which). The receptors shown here come from a man aged 18 to 30 who had mild COVID-19 (a few samples of this study predate the infection). Cell type and time point are not known.

Only a few counts were recorded for this clonotype. CDR3 in DNA: TGTGCCAGCAGCCAAGTTGCCGTAACAGGGGTCGACGGCTACACCTTC. Translated: CASSQVAVTGVDGYTF. V and J are TRBV4-2 and TRBJ1-2, with 7 bases identical to TRBD1. There are 16 residues in the CDR3. V lost 1 base, J lost 8 bases, and 13 bases stayed unmatched. Germline values: CDR1 LGHNA, CDR2 YNFKEQ.

V usage is TRBV6-1 and J usage is TRBJ1-6, with unresolved D. The CDR3 covers 13 residues. Trimming took off 3 bases at V and 7 bases at J, with 7 bases between the two ends. CDR1 and CDR2 (germline): MNHNS, SASEGT. This CDR3 reads CASSDRMNSPLHF. CDR3 sequence (DNA): TGTGCCAGCAGTGACAGGATGAATTCACCCCTCCACTTT.

The J gene is TRBJ2-7, the V gene TRBV21-1. TRBV21-1 is reported as a pseudogene. The CDR3 covers 13 residues. CDR3 sequence (DNA): TGTGCCCCGCATCTCTTAAACTCCTACGAGCAGTACGTC. Amino acids: CAPHLLNSYEQYV.

There are a few counts of this clonotype. The chain has TRBV7-2 and TRBJ2-5; D gene ambiguous. Germline CDR1 SGHTA, CDR2 FQGNSA. Trimming stripped 1 base from V and 5 bases from J, with 8 bases between. This CDR3 comprises 13 residues. The CDR3 reads CASSLEQWETQYF. CDR3 coding DNA: TGTGCCAGCAGCTTAGAACAATGGGAGACCCAGTACTTC.

This clonotype has more than one count but fewer than ten. V is TRBV12-3 or TRBV12-4 and J is TRBJ2-3, with D perhaps matching TRBD1 (5 bases). Deletions cut 5 bases from V and 4 bases from J, with 10 bases between. The CDR3 extends over 13 amino acids. The CDR3 nucleotides are TGTGCCAGCAGTAGCACAGGAGCAGATACGCAGTATTTT. Amino acids: CASSSTGADTQYF.

This clonotype came up a few times. The chain employs TRBV20-1 and TRBJ1-1; 7 bases are shared with TRBD1. The germline CDR1 and CDR2 sequences are DFQATT and SNEGSKA (reference sequence). V shed 6 bases and J 5 bases; nucleotides not matched to a gene: 9. The CDR3 loop spans 13 amino acids. The chain's CDR3 is CSAPQGGWTEAFF. The CDR3 DNA follows: TGCAGTGCCCCTCAGGGGGGGTGGACTGAAGCTTTCTTT.

In its sample, this clonotype was seen many times. The chain carries TRBV5-4 and TRBJ2-5; a weak D match, TRBD2 (6 bases). CDR1 is SGHNT and CDR2 is YYREEE in the germline V gene (reference sequence). This CDR3 has 13 residues. Trimming removed 0 bases from V and 7 bases from J, with 10 bases in between. Here the CDR3 DNA reads TGTGCCAGCAGCTTGGGGGGGGTCCCGACCCAGTACTTC. It specifies CASSLGGVPTQYF.

This clonotype was seen a few times. The chain couples TRBV6-5 to TRBJ2-6, with a weak D call TRBD1 (6 bases). The length of the CDR3 is 15 residues. With 4 bases removed from V and 4 bases from J, the gap between germline ends came to 11 bases. Germline V CDR1 and CDR2: MNHEY, SVGAGI. The CDR3 loop reads CASSSGDSGANVLTF. CDR3 coding DNA: TGTGCCAGCAGTTCAGGGGATTCCGGGGCCAACGTCCTGACTTTC.

There are a few counts of this clonotype. V is TRBV7-9 and J is TRBJ2-5; D is undetermined. The CDR3 spans 12 residues. The ends were cut back, 0 bases at V and 5 bases at J, with 4 bases in the middle. CDR1 is SEHNR, CDR2 FQNEAQ, per germline (reference sequence). The CDR3 is CASSLAWETQYF. The CDR3 nucleotides are TGTGCCAGCAGCTTAGCATGGGAGACCCAGTACTTC.

The V gene is TRBV7-2, the J gene TRBJ2-5, with 9 positions matching TRBD2. CDR1 SGHTA and CDR2 FQGNSA come from the germline V gene. V lost 1 base and J lost 4; bases outside the gene matches: 7. CDR3 length: 16 amino acids. For the CDR3, the DNA is TGTGCCAGCAGCTTAGGTCCAGGCGGGGGGGCAGAGACCCAGTACTTC. It translates to CASSLGPGGGAETQYF.

This clonotype was counted only a few times. This chain links TRBV7-2 with TRBJ2-3; D might be TRBD1 (5 bases). CDR1 SGHTA and CDR2 FQGNSA come from the germline V gene. The CDR3 length is 15 residues. Trimming pared 1 base from V and 3 bases from J, leaving 11 bases between. The CDR3 coding sequence is TGTGCCAGCAGCTTAGTCCAGGGTAATACAGATACGCAGTATTTT. It specifies CASSLVQGNTDTQYF.

The gene calls are TRBV27 and TRBJ1-1; D is undetermined. The length of the CDR3 is 14 residues. Germline V gives CDR1 MNHEY, CDR2 SMNVEV (reference sequence). The ends were cut back, 2 bases at V and 1 base at J, with 8 bases in the middle. This chain's CDR3 is CASSLQAQNTEAFF. CDR3 in DNA: TGTGCCAGCAGTTTACAGGCACAGAACACTGAAGCTTTCTTT.

This clonotype has a count of ten or more. The J gene is TRBJ2-2, the V gene TRBV7-8; no definite D call. CDR3 length: 14 residues. V shed 8 bases and J shed 6 bases, with 16 bases lying between them. CDR1 and CDR2 (germline): SGHVS, FQNEAQ. DNA for the CDR3: TGTGCCAGCTTGGGTCTTAACCGACCCGGGGAGCTGTTTTTT. Its protein product is CASLGLNRPGELFF.

This clonotype was counted only a few times. The gene calls are TRBV7-9 and TRBJ2-3; D is possibly TRBD2 (5 bases). Germline CDR1 reads SEHNR; CDR2 reads FQNEAQ (reference sequence). The CDR3 is 15 residues long. Trimming took 7 bases from V and 2 from J, leaving 16 bases between them. CDR3 sequence reads: CASTHNGLYTDTQYF. CDR3 bases: TGTGCCAGCACTCACAATGGACTGTACACAGATACGCAGTATTTT.

At least ten counts were recorded for this clonotype. The rearrangement uses TRBV12-3 or TRBV12-4 and TRBJ2-7, with D maybe TRBD2 (6 bases). This CDR3 spans 12 amino acids. Trimming cost V 6 bases and J 5 bases, with 11 bases left between them. The CDR3 DNA follows: TGTGCCAGCAGCGCACTAGCCCACGAGCAGTACTTC. Amino acid sequence: CASSALAHEQYF.

This clonotype was detected only a few times. The chain recombines TRBV6-2 or TRBV6-3 with TRBJ2-1, with a tentative D call TRBD1 (6 bases). The V and J ends lost 4 bases and 7 bases respectively, with 23 bases between them. This CDR3 has 17 residues. Germline V gives CDR1 MNHEY, CDR2 SVGEGT. CDR3 region: CASSSHPGTPTSNEQFF. In nucleotides, the CDR3 is TGTGCCAGCAGTTCCCACCCCGGGACACCGACCTCAAATGAGCAGTTCTTC.

This clonotype has a count of ten or more. The chain uses TRBV20-1 and TRBJ2-3; no reliable D call. There are 13 residues in the CDR3. The ends were cut back, 2 bases at V and 8 bases at J, with 14 bases in the middle. Germline loops: CDR1 DFQATT, CDR2 SNEGSKA (reference sequence). CDR3 sequence (DNA): TGCAGTGCTAGAAGCCCCAGCTCGCTTACGCAGTATTTT. Translated: CSARSPSSLTQYF.

V and J are TRBV20-1 and TRBJ2-3; a possible D gene is TRBD1 (6 bases). Trimming stripped 5 bases from V and 2 bases from J, with 14 bases between. This CDR3 has 14 amino acids. Germline assignment: CDR1 DFQATT and CDR2 SNEGSKA (reference sequence). The CDR3 DNA is TGCAGTGCTTCCGGGACAAGTCTCACAGATACGCAGTATTTT. It codes for CSASGTSLTDTQYF.

The chain recombines TRBV28 with TRBJ1-4; D call uncertain. The V end lost 7 bases, the J end lost 5 bases, and 23 bases lay between the germline ends. The CDR3 is 17 residues long. CDR1 is MDHEN and CDR2 is SYDVKM in the germline V gene. The CDR3 DNA reads TGTGCCAGCAACTCCCAAAGTGGGTTAACGTCGAATGAAAAACTGTTTTTT. This gives the protein CASNSQSGLTSNEKLFF. Full variable domain (outside the CDR3, taken from reference TRBV28 and TRBJ1-4): DVKVTQSSRYLVKRTGEKVFLECVQDMDHENMFWYRQDPGLGLRLIYFSYDVKMKEKGDIPEGYSVSREKKERFSLILESASTNQTSMYLCASNSQSGLTSNEKLFFGSGTQLSVL.

This chain joins TRBV9 and TRBJ1-2, with D tentatively TRBD1 (6 bases). The CDR3 is made up of 13 amino acids. The germline V gene encodes CDR1 SGDLS and CDR2 YYNGEE. V lost 4 bases to trimming and J lost 8 bases, with 15 bases between them. For the CDR3, the DNA is TGTGCCAGCAGCCTCGATGGGGGGCAGGGCTACACCTTC. Encoded protein: CASSLDGGQGYTF.